The clone carrying this TCR beta chain has only a few counts. Its target is not known. This sample was taken from a study of post-analysis software for immune sequencing data. Each TCR beta cDNA library carried unique molecular identifiers. TCRdb analysed the PCR reads with MiXCR anew, one entry per CDR3 protein. The table shows under 900,000 distinct CDR3 sequences, with approximately 53% occurring only once. Trimming took 6 bases from V and 4 from J; bases not matched to a gene: 10. Germline lookup yields CDR1 DFQATT and CDR2 SNEGSKA (reference sequence). The CDR3 length is 15 residues. Notes on the study in general: Included in a set of five TRBV segments more frequent in patients than controls were TRBV5-6, TRBV5-1 and TRBV20-1. Under the F measure, samples that were prepared in one batch clustered strongly together.

Sequencing was carried out using blood. The receptor's source is a girl aged 5 to 17 with multiple sclerosis. The V and J genes are TRBV20-1 and TRBJ2-1; 9 nucleotides match TRBD2. The CDR3 DNA sequence: TGCAGTGCCCCCAGAGGGCTAGCGGGGTACAATGAGCAGTTCTTC. It encodes CSAPRGLAGYNEQFF.